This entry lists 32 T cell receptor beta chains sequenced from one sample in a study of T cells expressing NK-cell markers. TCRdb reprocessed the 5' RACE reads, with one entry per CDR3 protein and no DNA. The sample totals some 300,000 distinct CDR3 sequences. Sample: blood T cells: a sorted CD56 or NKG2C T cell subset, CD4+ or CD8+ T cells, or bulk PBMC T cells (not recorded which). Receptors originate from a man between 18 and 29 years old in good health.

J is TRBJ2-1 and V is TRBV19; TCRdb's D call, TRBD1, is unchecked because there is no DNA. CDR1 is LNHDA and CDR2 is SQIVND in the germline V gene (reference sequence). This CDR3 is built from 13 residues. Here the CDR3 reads CASWGQGYNEQFF. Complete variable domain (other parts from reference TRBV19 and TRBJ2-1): DGGITQSPKYLFRKEGQNVTLSCEQNLNHDAMYWYRQDPGQGLRLIYYSQIVNDFQKGDIAEGYSVSREKKESFPLTVTSAQKNPTAFYLCASWGQGYNEQFFGPGTRLTVL.

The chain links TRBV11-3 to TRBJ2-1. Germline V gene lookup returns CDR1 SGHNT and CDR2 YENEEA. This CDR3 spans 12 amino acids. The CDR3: CASSLDGQEQFF. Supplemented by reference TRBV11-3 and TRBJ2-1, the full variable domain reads EAGVVQSPRYKIIEKKQPVAFWCNPISGHNTLYWYLQNLGQGPELLIRYENEEAVDDSQLPKDRFSAERLKGVDSTLKIQPAELGDSAVYLCASSLDGQEQFFGPGTRLTVL.

CDR3 sequence reads: CASSRGTSGRIRETQYF. The chain employs TRBV12-3 or TRBV12-4 and TRBJ2-5; the D call of TRBD2 rests on TCRdb alone, since no DNA is present to check it. The CDR3 sequence is 17 residues long.

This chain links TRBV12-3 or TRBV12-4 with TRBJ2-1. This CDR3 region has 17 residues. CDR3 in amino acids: CASSLSLSGSSYNEQFF.

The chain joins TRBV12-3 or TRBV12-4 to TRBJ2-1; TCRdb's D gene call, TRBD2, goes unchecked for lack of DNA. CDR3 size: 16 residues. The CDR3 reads CASSPLLAGAYNEQFF.

The CDR3 sequence is CASSNLKGGETQYF. The chain recombines TRBV5-6 with TRBJ2-5; TCRdb designates TRBD1, a call that cannot be tested without DNA. Germline CDR1 SGHDT, CDR2 YYEEEE. The CDR3 runs 14 residues.

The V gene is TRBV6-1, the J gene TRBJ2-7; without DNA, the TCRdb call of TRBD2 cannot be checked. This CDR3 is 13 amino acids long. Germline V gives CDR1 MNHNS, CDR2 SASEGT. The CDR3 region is CASSAGLAYEQYF.

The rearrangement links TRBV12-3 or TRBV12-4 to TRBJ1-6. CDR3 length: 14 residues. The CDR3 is CASSYDQFNSPLHF.

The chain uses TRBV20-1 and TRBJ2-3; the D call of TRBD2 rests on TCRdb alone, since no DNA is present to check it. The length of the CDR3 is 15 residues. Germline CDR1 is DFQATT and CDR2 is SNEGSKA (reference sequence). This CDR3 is CSASLGESRPDTQYF.

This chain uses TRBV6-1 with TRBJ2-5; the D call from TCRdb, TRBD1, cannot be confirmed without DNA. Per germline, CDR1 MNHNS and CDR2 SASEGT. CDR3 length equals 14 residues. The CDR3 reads CASRSGHPLETQYF.

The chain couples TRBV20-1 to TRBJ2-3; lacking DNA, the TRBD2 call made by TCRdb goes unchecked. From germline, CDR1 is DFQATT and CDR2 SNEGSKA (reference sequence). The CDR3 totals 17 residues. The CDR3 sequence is CSALTGTSGSRTDTQYF.

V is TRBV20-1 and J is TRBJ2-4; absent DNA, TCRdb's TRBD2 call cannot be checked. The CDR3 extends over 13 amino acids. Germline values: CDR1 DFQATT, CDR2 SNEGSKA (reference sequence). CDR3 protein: CSASVGTRDIQYF.

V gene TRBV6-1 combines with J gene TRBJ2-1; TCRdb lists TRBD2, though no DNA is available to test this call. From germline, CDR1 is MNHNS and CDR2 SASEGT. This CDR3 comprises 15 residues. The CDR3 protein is CASTKGLAGYNEQFF.

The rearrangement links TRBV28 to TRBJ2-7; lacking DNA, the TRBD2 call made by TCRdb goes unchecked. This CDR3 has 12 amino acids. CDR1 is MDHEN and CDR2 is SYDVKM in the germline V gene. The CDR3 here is CAAQGPFGEQYF.

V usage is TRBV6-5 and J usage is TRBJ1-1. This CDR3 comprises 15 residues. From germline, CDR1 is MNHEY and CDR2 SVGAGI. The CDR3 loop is CASSYLSSGNTEAFF.

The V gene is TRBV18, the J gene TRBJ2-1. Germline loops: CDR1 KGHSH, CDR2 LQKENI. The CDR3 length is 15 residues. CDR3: CASSPGTVGVNEQFF.

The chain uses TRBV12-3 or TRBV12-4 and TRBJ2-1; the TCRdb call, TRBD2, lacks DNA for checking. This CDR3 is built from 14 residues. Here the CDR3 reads CASVVGPSSNEQFF.

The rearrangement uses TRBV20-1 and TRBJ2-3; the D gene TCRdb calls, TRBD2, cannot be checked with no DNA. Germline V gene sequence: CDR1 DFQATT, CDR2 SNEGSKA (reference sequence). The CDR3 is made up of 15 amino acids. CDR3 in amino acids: CSARDRIGSDNTQYF.

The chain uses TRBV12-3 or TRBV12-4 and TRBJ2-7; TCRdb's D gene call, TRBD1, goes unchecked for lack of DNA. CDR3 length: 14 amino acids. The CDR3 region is CASSGGGKRYEQYF.

The CDR3 sequence: CASSPRGTEAFF. This sequence joins TRBV12-3 or TRBV12-4 and TRBJ1-1; with no DNA, the TCRdb D assignment of TRBD1 cannot be verified. This CDR3 contains 12 residues.

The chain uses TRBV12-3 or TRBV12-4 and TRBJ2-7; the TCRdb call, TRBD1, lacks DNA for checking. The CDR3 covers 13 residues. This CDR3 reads CASSFRQGSEQYF.

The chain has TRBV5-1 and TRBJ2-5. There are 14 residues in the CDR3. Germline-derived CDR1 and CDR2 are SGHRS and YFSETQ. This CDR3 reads CASSPQPTQETQYF.

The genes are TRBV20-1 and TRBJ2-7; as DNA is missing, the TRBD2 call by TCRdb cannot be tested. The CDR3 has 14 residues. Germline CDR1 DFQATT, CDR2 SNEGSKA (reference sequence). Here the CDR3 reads CSAGRTSGMGEQYF.

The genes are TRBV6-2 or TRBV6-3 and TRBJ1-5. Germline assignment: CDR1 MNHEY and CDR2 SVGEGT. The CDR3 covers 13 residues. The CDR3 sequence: CASSRARNQPQHF.

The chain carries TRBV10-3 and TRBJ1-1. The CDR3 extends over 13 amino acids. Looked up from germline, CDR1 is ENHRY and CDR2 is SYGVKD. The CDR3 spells CAISPGGVTEAFF.

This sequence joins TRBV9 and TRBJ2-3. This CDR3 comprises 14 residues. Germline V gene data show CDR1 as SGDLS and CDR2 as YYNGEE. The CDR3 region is CASSPAVTADTQYF.

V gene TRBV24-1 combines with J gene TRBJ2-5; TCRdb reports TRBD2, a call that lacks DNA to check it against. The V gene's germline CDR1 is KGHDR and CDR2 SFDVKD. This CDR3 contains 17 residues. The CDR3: CATSDARLALGPETQYF.

CDR3 loop: CATSPLGTGQETQYF. The genes are TRBV15 and TRBJ2-5; TCRdb's assignment of TRBD1 cannot be checked, as there is no DNA. The CDR3 runs 15 residues. CDR1 and CDR2 (germline): LNHNV, YYDKDF (reference sequence).

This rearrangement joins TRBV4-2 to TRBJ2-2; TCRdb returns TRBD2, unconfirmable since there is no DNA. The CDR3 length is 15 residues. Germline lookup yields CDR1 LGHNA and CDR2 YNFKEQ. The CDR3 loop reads CASSSGTSGTGELFF.

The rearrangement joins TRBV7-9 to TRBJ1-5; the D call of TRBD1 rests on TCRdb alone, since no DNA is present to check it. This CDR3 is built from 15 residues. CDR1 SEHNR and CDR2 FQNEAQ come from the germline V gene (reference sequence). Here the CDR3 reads CASSRSGGTGQPQHF.

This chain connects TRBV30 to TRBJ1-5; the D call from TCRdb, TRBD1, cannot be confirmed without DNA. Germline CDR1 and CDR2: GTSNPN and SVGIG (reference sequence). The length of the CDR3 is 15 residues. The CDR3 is CAWSGGQGAHQPQHF.

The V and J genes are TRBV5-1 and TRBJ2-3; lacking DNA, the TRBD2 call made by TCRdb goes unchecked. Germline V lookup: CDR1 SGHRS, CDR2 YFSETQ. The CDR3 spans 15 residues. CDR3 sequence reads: CACTRAGRAPDTQYF.